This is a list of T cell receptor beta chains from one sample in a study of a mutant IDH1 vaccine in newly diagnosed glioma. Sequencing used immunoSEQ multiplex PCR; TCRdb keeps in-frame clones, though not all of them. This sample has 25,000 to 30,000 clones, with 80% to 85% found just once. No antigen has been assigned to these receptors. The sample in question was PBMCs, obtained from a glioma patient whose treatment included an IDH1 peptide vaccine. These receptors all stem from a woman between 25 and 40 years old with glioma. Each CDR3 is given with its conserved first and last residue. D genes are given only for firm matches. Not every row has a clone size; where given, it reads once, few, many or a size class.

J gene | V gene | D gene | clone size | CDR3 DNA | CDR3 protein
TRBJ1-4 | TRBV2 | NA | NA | TGTGCCAGCAGTCTGTCCGCAACTAATGAAAAACTGTTTTTT | CASSLSATNEKLFF
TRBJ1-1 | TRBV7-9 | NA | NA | TGTGCCAGCAGCCCCCTGTTAAACACTGAAGCTTTCTTT | CASSPLLNTEAFF
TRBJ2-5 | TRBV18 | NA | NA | TGTGCCAGCTCACCAGGAAGTGGAGAGACCCAGTACTTC | CASSPGSGETQYF
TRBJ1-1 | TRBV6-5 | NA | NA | TGTGCCAGCAGTTACAAGGCGAACACTGAAGCTTTCTTT | CASSYKANTEAFF
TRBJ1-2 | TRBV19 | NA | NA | TGTGCCAGTAGTCCGAGGACAACATACTATGGCTACACCTTC | CASSPRTTYYGYTF
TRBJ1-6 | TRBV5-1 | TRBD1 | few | TGCGCCAGCAGCTTGGGGACAGGGGGGTCAGCTCACTTT | CASSLGTGGSAHF
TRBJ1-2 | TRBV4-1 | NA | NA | TGCGCCAGCAGCCAAGATGGGGGCGGCAGGGACGGTGGCTACACCTTC | CASSQDGGGRDGGYTF
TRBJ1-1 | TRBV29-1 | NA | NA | TGCAGCGTTGTCGGGATCACTGAAGCTTTCTTT | CSVVGITEAFF
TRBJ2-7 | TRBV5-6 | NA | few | TGTGCCAGCAGCTTGTCGCGGGGCACCGAGCAGTACTTC | CASSLSRGTEQYF
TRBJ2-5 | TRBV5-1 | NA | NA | TGCGCCAGCAGCTTGGAGGGGGGTAGAGAGACCCAGTACTTC | CASSLEGGRETQYF
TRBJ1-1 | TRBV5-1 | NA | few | TGCGCCAGCACCCCGGGTTCGAACACTGAAGCTTTCTTT | CASTPGSNTEAFF
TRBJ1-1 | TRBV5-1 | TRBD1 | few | TGCGCCAGCAGCTTGGAACAGGGGCGCACTGAAGCTTTCTTT | CASSLEQGRTEAFF
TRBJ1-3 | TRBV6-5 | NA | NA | TGTGCCAGCAGTTACTCGGAGAGCTCTGGAAACACCATATATTTT | CASSYSESSGNTIYF
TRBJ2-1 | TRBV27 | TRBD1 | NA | TGTGCCAGCAGTCCCAACCGGGACAGTGGGAATGAGCAGTTCTTC | CASSPNRDSGNEQFF
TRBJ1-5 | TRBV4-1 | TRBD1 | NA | TGCGCCAGCAGCCAAGACAGGGGGAATCAGCCCCAGCATTTT | CASSQDRGNQPQHF
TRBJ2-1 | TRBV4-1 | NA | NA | TGCGCCAGCAGCCAAGGTGTGGCTCCCCCTTACAATGAGCAGTTCTTC | CASSQGVAPPYNEQFF
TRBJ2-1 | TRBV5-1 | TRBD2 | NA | TGCGCCAGCAGCTTGGCCGCTAGCGGGGCCTACAATGAGCAGTTCTTC | CASSLAASGAYNEQFF
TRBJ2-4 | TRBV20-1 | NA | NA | TGCAGTGGCGGGGACAAAAACATTCAGTACTTC | CSGGDKNIQYF
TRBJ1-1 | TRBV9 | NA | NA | TGTGCCAGCAGCGCCGCAGGGATGGGAGAAGCTTTCTTT | CASSAAGMGEAFF
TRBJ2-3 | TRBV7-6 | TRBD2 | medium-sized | TGTGCCAGCAGCTTAGGATACGGGGGGGCTACAGATACGCAGTATTTT | CASSLGYGGATDTQYF
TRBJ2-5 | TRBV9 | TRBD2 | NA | TGTGCCAGCAGCGCCCGGGGTAGCGGGGGGAGGGAGACCCAGTACTTC | CASSARGSGGRETQYF
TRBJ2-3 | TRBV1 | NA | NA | TGCACCAGCAGCCCACTTCGTATTAGGGTGTCCTTTTCAGATACGCAGTATTTT | CTSSPLRIRVSFSDTQYF
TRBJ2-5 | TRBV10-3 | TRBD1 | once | TGTGCCATCAGTGAGGGCAGGGACAGTGAGACCCAGTACTTC | CAISEGRDSETQYF
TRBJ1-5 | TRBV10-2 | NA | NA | TGCGCCAGCTCTCAGGGTCCCAATCAGCCCCAGCATTTT | CASSQGPNQPQHF
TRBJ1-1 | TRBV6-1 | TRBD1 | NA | TGTGCCAGCAGTCAAGGAACAGGGGTCACTGAAGCTTTCTTT | CASSQGTGVTEAFF
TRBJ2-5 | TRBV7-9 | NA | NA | TGTGCCAGCAGCTTAGTTGACGGTACGGAGACCCAGTACTTC | CASSLVDGTETQYF
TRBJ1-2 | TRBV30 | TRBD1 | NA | TGTGCCTTGGGTGGGGACAGCTATGGCTACACCTTC | CALGGDSYGYTF
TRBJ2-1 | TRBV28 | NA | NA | TGTGCCAGCAGTCCCCGGACAGCATACAATGAGCAGTTCTTC | CASSPRTAYNEQFF
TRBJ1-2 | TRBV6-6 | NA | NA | TGTGCCAGCGAGGCCAAGGGCTATGGCTACACCTTC | CASEAKGYGYTF
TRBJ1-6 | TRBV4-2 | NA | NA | TGTGCCAGCAGCCCCCCACAGCTCCTAAATTCACCCCTCCACTTT | CASSPPQLLNSPLHF
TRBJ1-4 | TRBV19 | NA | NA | TGTGCCAGTAGTATAAGGTCAGGGCGACTGTTTTTT | CASSIRSGRLFF
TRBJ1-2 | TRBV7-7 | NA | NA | TGTGCTAGCAGCACCGGGACCGCTAACTATGGCTACACCTTC | CASSTGTANYGYTF
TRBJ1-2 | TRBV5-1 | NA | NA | TGCGCCAGCAGCTTGGCTAACTATGGCTACACCTTC | CASSLANYGYTF
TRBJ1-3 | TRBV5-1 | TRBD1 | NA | TGCGCCAGCAGCTCCTCCACCACAGGGGGAATTTTAGGAAACACCATATATTTT | CASSSSTTGGILGNTIYF
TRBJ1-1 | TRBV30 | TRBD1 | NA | TGTGCCTGGTTGGAGGGACAGGGGGCGGTTACTGAAGCTTTCTTT | CAWLEGQGAVTEAFF
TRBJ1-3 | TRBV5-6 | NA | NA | TGTGCCAGCAGCCTCTCTGGAAACACCATATATTTT | CASSLSGNTIYF
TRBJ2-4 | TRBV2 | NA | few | TGTGCCAGCAATACTAACCCCAAAAACATTCAGTACTTC | CASNTNPKNIQYF
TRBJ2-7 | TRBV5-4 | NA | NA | TGTGCCAGCAGCTCTCCTTACTCCTACGAGCAGTACTTC | CASSSPYSYEQYF
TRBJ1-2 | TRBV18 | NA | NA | TGTGCCAGCTCACCATTGGGTGGCAGGGAGGACGATGGCTACACCTTC | CASSPLGGREDDGYTF
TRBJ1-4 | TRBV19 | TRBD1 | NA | TGTGCCAGTTCCCCGACAGGGAAGAATGAAAAACTGTTTTTT | CASSPTGKNEKLFF
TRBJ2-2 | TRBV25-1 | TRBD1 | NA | TGTGCCACCCAAACAGGGGAAAGTTCCGGGGAGCTGTTTTTT | CATQTGESSGELFF
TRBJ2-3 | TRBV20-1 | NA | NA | TGCAGTGCCCAGAGCGGGGATACGCAGTATTTT | CSAQSGDTQYF